This T cell receptor beta chain was profiled in a study of blood T cell repertoires in COVID-19. For the study at large: Sites across the United States, Italy and Spain contributed samples from acute and convalescent COVID-19.

The length of the CDR3 is 17 residues. Per germline, CDR1 SGHDT and CDR2 YYEEEE. Trimming left V 0 bases short and J 4 bases short, with 16 bases between. Here immunoSEQ multiplex PCR was the method, and the copy in TCRdb shows in-frame clones only, minus some. The sample consists of around 140,000 clones, around 89% of them appearing once. This TCR was sampled from a man in his fifties or sixties with COVID-19, enrolled during active disease. The chain carries TRBV5-6 and TRBJ2-2; perhaps TRBD1 as D (7 bases). What was sequenced was peripheral blood. CDR3: CASSLEGQLGLTGELFF. CDR3 in DNA: TGTGCCAGCAGCTTGGAGGGACAGCTGGGACTCACCGGGGAGCTGTTTTTT.